This TCR beta chain was documented in a study of T cell repertoires in cytomegalovirus infection. Study at large: Use of recently identified HLA-C-restricted and well-studied HLA-B-restricted CMV epitopes was part of the study. It can be stated that public TCR beta signatures indicated CMV infection as well as a matching HLA type.

Via MiXCR, TCRdb re-called the reads, giving one row per CDR3 protein. The repertoire consists of just over 450,000 distinct CDR3 sequences, with 40% to 50% occurring once and the leading ten covering around 44%. As to this clonotype: The antigen remains unidentified.

The V end lost 4 bases, the J end lost 7 bases, and 13 bases lay between the germline ends. The CDR3 has 14 amino acids. The germline gives CDR1 SGHVS, CDR2 FQNEAQ. General observations from the study: Clonotype analysis showed dominance of the ex vivo response by HLA-C-restricted CMV-specific TCR beta clonotypes. Summed public TCR beta family frequency identified CMV carriers bearing the relevant HLA.

J is TRBJ2-2 and V is TRBV7-8; D is uncertain. The specimen comprised cultured PBMCs, sampled from culture after CMV antigen stimulation. The TCR comes from a human donor in good health (CMV status not recorded). Some clones in this sample may be carry-over from other donors' samples. For the CDR3, the DNA is TGTGCCAGCAGCTCCAGGAATGGGGTCGGGGAGCTGTTTTTT. Its translation is CASSSRNGVGELFF.